One and the same sample provided the 28 T cell receptor beta chains below, sequenced in a study of blood T cell repertoires in COVID-19. Sequenced by immunoSEQ multiplex PCR; TCRdb stores in-frame clones only, minus some. The sample yields roughly 180,000 clones, approximately 80% seen once. Source material: peripheral blood. The receptors originated from a human donor in a cohort sampled during active COVID-19.

The chain combines TRBV4-2 with TRBJ1-2; D gene ambiguous. V gave up 0 bases and J gave up 7 bases, with 9 bases separating them. The CDR3 is made up of 13 amino acids. Germline-derived CDR1 and CDR2 are LGHNA and YNFKEQ. The CDR3 loop reads CASSQEGQRGYTF. In DNA, the CDR3 is TGTGCCAGCAGCCAAGAGGGCCAACGTGGCTACACCTTC.

This chain links TRBV7-9 with TRBJ2-3; possible D gene TRBD1, 5 bases. Germline V gene sequence: CDR1 SEHNR, CDR2 FQNEAQ (reference sequence). The CDR3 extends over 15 amino acids. V was shortened by 1 base and J by 5 bases, with 13 bases between the two germline ends. The CDR3 protein is CASSLGDRLGDTQYF. CDR3 bases: TGTGCCAGCAGCTTAGGTGACAGATTGGGAGATACGCAGTATTTT.

The genes are TRBV6-5 and TRBJ2-5; 10 bases fit TRBD1. The trim removed 1 base at V and 5 bases at J, leaving 1 base unmatched. The CDR3 is 14 amino acids. Germline values: CDR1 MNHEY, CDR2 SVGAGI. This chain's CDR3 is CASSYLGQGETQYF. CDR3 bases: TGTGCCAGCAGTTACTTGGGACAGGGGGAGACCCAGTACTTC.

The chain has TRBV11-1 and TRBJ2-7; possibly TRBD1 for D (5 bases). V lost 1 base, J lost 2 bases, and 9 bases lay in between. Per the germline V gene, CDR1 is SGHAT and CDR2 is FQDESV (reference sequence). The CDR3 is 14 amino acids. The CDR3 bases are TGTGCCAGCAGCTTAGAGGGGAAAACCTACGAGCAGTACTTC. Protein sequence: CASSLEGKTYEQYF.

This chain connects TRBV5-5 to TRBJ1-5; D perhaps matches TRBD1 (6 bases). V was clipped by 2 bases and J by 3 bases, with 12 bases between them. The CDR3 runs 15 residues. CDR1 SGHKS and CDR2 YYEKEE come from the germline V gene (reference sequence). CDR3: CASSLVQGPNQPQHF. The CDR3 nucleotides are TGTGCCAGCAGCTTAGTTCAGGGGCCCAATCAGCCCCAGCATTTT.

The V call is TRBV5-4, the J call TRBJ1-2, with D unclear. The V gene lost 3 bases and the J gene lost 8 bases, with 32 bases spanning the gap. The length of the CDR3 is 19 residues. The germline V gene encodes CDR1 SGHNT and CDR2 YYREEE (reference sequence). CDR3 nucleotides: TGTGCCAGCAGCTCCGCCAAAACAGATCAGTTCGCTATGGCGGGGGGCTACACCTTC. This codes for CASSSAKTDQFAMAGGYTF.

V is TRBV5-6 and J is TRBJ1-6; tentatively, D is TRBD1 (5 bases). Germline lookup yields CDR1 SGHDT and CDR2 YYEEEE. V lost 3 bases and J lost 3, with 13 bases in between. The CDR3 has 16 amino acids. This CDR3 reads CASSSEGALYNSPLHF. The CDR3 coding sequence is TGTGCCAGCAGCTCGGAAGGGGCTCTCTATAATTCACCCCTCCACTTT.

CDR3 region: CASRSQLGGGYTF. CDR3 DNA sequence: TGTGCCAGCAGGTCACAGTTAGGGGGAGGCTACACCTTC. The chain has TRBV27 and TRBJ1-2; a weak D match, TRBD1 (6 bases). The CDR3 spans 13 residues. The germline CDR1 and CDR2 sequences are MNHEY and SMNVEV (reference sequence). The V end lost 6 bases, the J end lost 8 bases, and 16 bases lay between the germline ends.

This clone was found a few times. V gene TRBV5-1 combines with J gene TRBJ1-1; TRBD1 matches at 10 bases. Unmatched junction bases numbered 8, after V lost 4 bases and J lost 5 bases. The CDR3 is made up of 15 amino acids. Germline V CDR1 and CDR2: SGHRS, YFSETQ. The CDR3 DNA is TGCGCCAGCAGCCAATACGACAGGGGGCGAACTGAAGCTTTCTTT. Protein: CASSQYDRGRTEAFF.

This clone was seen only once. The sample contains more than one DNA sequence encoding this CDR3. The V gene is TRBV12-3 or TRBV12-4, the J gene TRBJ2-7; weak D call: TRBD2 (5 bases). The CDR3 covers 13 residues. Trimming took 3 bases from V and 5 from J, leaving 11 bases between them. CDR3 sequence reads: CASSFGSWDEQYF. Written as DNA, the CDR3 is TGTGCCAGCAGTTTTGGGAGTTGGGACGAGCAGTACTTC.

J is TRBJ1-6 and V is TRBV15, with 7 positions matching TRBD1. With V trimmed by 5 bases and J by 9 bases, 10 bases remained unmatched. The V gene's germline CDR1 is LNHNV and CDR2 YYDKDF (reference sequence). The CDR3 is 15 amino acids. Written as DNA, the CDR3 is TGTGCCACCAGCTCAGAGACAGGGTCGGGTTCACCCCTCCACTTT. Protein sequence: CATSSETGSGSPLHF.

V is TRBV4-1 and J is TRBJ2-2; D might be TRBD2 (6 bases). Germline values: CDR1 MGHRA, CDR2 YSYEKL. The CDR3 is 14 residues long. V was pared by 4 bases and J by 8 bases, with 14 bases between. The DNA for the CDR3 is TGCGCCAGCAGCCCTAGACTAGTACCAGGGGAGCTGTTTTTT. It yields the protein CASSPRLVPGELFF.

The chain recombines TRBV10-2 with TRBJ2-1; 13 nucleotides match TRBD2. The germline V gene has CDR1 WSHSY and CDR2 SAAADI. Trimming at V came to 4 bases and at J to 4 bases, leaving 1 base not matched to a gene. This CDR3 is built from 15 residues. The CDR3, as DNA: TGCGCCAGCAGTGGGACTAGCGGGGGTTACAATGAGCAGTTCTTC. This codes for CASSGTSGGYNEQFF.

The chain joins TRBV30 to TRBJ2-6; D gene uncertain. Germline V gene lookup returns CDR1 GTSNPN and CDR2 SVGIG (reference sequence). The CDR3 sequence is 15 residues long. With 4 bases removed from V and 0 bases from J, the gap between germline ends came to 10 bases. The CDR3: CAWTAGISGANVLTF. As DNA, the CDR3 is TGTGCCTGGACGGCAGGCATCTCTGGGGCCAACGTCCTGACTTTC.

The sample holds one count of this clone. V and J are TRBV3-1 (or the pseudogene TRBV3-2) and TRBJ2-7; D possibly corresponds to TRBD1 (5 bases). Deletions cut 0 bases from V and 9 bases from J, with 9 bases between. The CDR3 loop spans 12 amino acids. Germline lookup yields CDR1 LGHDT and CDR2 YNNKEL (reference sequence). CDR3 bases: TGTGCCAGCAGCCAAGACAGGGCGTGGCAGTACTTC. Translated, it gives CASSQDRAWQYF.

This clone was seen only a few times. The genes are TRBV29-1 and TRBJ2-1; 13 nucleotides agree with TRBD2. CDR1 is SQVTM, CDR2 ANQGSEA, per germline. Trimming took 6 bases from V and 7 from J; bases not matched to a gene: 9. The CDR3 contains 15 residues. For the CDR3, the DNA is TGCAGCGTCGGGGGACTAGCGGGACTCCTGAATGAGCAGTTCTTC. It codes for CSVGGLAGLLNEQFF.

The V gene is TRBV6-6, the J gene TRBJ2-5; TRBD1 agrees at 12 bases. Germline-derived CDR1 and CDR2 are MNHNY and SVGAGI (reference sequence). The CDR3 loop spans 14 amino acids. V lost 11 bases, J lost 5 bases, and 9 bases stayed unmatched. CDR3 bases: TGTGCCTCAAACCGGGGACAGGGGGCGGAGACCCAGTACTTC. It yields the protein CASNRGQGAETQYF.

The J gene is TRBJ1-2, the V gene TRBV2; D perhaps matches TRBD1 (6 bases). V was pared by 4 bases and J by 4 bases, with 13 bases between. The CDR3 length is 14 residues. Germline-derived CDR1 and CDR2 are SNHLY and FYNNEI. The CDR3 loop reads CASSGRDIPYGYTF. The CDR3 DNA follows: TGTGCCAGCAGTGGTAGGGACATACCCTATGGCTACACCTTC.

V usage is TRBV19 and J usage is TRBJ2-4; 7 bases match TRBD1. The CDR3 runs 15 residues. After removal of 6 bases from V and 0 bases from J, the junction contained 5 bases not matched to a gene. Per the germline V gene, CDR1 is LNHDA and CDR2 is SQIVND (reference sequence). CDR3: CASRGTDLAKNIQYF. As DNA, the CDR3 is TGTGCCAGTAGGGGGACAGATCTAGCCAAAAACATTCAGTACTTC. The full variable domain, with the rest looked up from reference TRBV19 and TRBJ2-4, is DGGITQSPKYLFRKEGQNVTLSCEQNLNHDAMYWYRQDPGQGLRLIYYSQIVNDFQKGDIAEGYSVSREKKESFPLTVTSAQKNPTAFYLCASRGTDLAKNIQYFGAGTRLSVL.

The chain combines TRBV4-2 with TRBJ2-3; 11 bases match TRBD2. The V and J ends lost 2 bases and 2 bases, in that order; junction bases with no gene match: 6. This CDR3 region has 17 residues. Per the germline V gene, CDR1 is LGHNA and CDR2 is YNFKEQ. The DNA of the CDR3 is TGTGCCAGCAGCCAATCTAGCGGGGGGACCCACACAGATACGCAGTATTTT. Its protein is CASSQSSGGTHTDTQYF.

The rearrangement joins TRBV7-6 to TRBJ1-1, with D unresolved. The germline gives CDR1 SGHVS, CDR2 FNYEAQ. The ends were cut back, 0 bases at V and 0 bases at J, with 8 bases in the middle. The CDR3 loop spans 15 amino acids. For the CDR3, the DNA is TGTGCCAGCAGCTTAGCGGAGGCGCTGAACACTGAAGCTTTCTTT. Translating gives CASSLAEALNTEAFF.

This clone was recorded once. The V and J genes are TRBV6-6 and TRBJ1-5; D gene uncertain. Trimming pared 7 bases from V and 0 bases from J, leaving 13 bases between. The CDR3 runs to 15 residues. Germline V gene data show CDR1 as MNHNY and CDR2 as SVGAGI (reference sequence). DNA of the CDR3: TGTGCCAGCATCCCCGAGGGATATAGCAATCAGCCCCAGCATTTT. Protein sequence: CASIPEGYSNQPQHF.

The chain uses TRBV5-6 and TRBJ2-7, with D hard to call. Trimming removed 3 bases from V and 6 bases from J, with 16 bases in between. The CDR3 length is 14 residues. From germline, CDR1 is SGHDT and CDR2 YYEEEE. The CDR3 nucleotides are TGTGCCAGCAGCTCCCTAGAGGCCCGGAGCGAGCAGTACTTC. It translates to CASSSLEARSEQYF.

This chain connects TRBV30 to TRBJ1-2; 8 bases agree with TRBD1. Germline V lookup: CDR1 GTSNPN, CDR2 SVGIG (reference sequence). The CDR3 sequence is 14 residues long. The V gene end was trimmed by 0 bases and the J gene end by 4 bases; junction bases not matched to a gene: 4. The DNA of the CDR3 is TGTGCCTGGAGTGTACAGGGGGTGATCTATGGCTACACCTTC. Its translation: CAWSVQGVIYGYTF.

The chain has TRBV30 and TRBJ2-2, with D possibly being TRBD2 (6 bases). Germline CDR1 and CDR2: GTSNPN and SVGIG (reference sequence). This CDR3 has 14 residues. V lost 0 bases and J lost 7, with 12 bases in between. The CDR3 sequence is CAWSVRGKGGELFF. CDR3 DNA: TGTGCCTGGAGTGTCCGGGGGAAGGGCGGGGAGCTGTTTTTT.

J is TRBJ2-3 and V is TRBV6-5, with 7 bases fitting TRBD1. CDR3 size: 15 residues. CDR1 and CDR2 (germline): MNHEY, SVGAGI. The junction had 10 bases not matched to a gene; V was cut back by 7 bases and J by 3 bases. The CDR3 DNA follows: TGTGCCAGCATCCGCCAGGGACAGACTACAGATACGCAGTATTTT. This translates into CASIRQGQTTDTQYF.

The gene calls are TRBV3-1 (or the pseudogene TRBV3-2) and TRBJ2-1; D unresolved. The length of the CDR3 is 13 residues. Germline loops: CDR1 LGHDT, CDR2 YNNKEL (reference sequence). The ends were cut back, 0 bases at V and 7 bases at J, with 7 bases in the middle. The CDR3 nucleotides read TGTGCCAGCAGCCAAGATACCACAAATGAGCAGTTCTTC. It translates to CASSQDTTNEQFF.

In nucleotides, the CDR3 is TGCGCCAGCAGCTTCGCCGGCCTAGGTGGATCAAGCTCTGGAAACACCATATATTTT. Its translation is CASSFAGLGGSSSGNTIYF. This chain connects TRBV5-1 to TRBJ1-3; D unclear. The CDR3 length is 19 residues. Germline values: CDR1 SGHRS, CDR2 YFSETQ. Trimming removed 2 bases from V and 0 bases from J, with 21 bases in between.